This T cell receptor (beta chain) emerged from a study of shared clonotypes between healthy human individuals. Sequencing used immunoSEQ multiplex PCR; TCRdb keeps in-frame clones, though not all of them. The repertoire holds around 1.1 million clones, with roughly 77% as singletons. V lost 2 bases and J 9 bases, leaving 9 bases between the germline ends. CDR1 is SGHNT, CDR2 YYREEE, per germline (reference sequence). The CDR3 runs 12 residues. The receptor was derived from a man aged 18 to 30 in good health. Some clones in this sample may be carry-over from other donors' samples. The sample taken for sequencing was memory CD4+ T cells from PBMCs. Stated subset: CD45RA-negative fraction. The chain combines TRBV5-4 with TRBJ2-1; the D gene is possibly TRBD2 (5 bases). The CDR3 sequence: CASSFEGSEQFF. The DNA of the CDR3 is TGTGCCAGCAGCTTCGAGGGATCTGAGCAGTTCTTC.